What follows are 8 T cell receptor beta chains derived from one specimen sequenced in a study of blood T cells in healthy people across ages. With a J-beta primer mix and a sample-barcoded 5' primer, a second PCR ran about 7 to 12 cycles. TCRdb redid the calling of the 5' RACE reads with MiXCR, one entry per CDR3 protein. The profile shows 1.5 million to 2 million distinct CDR3 sequences, 28% of them singletons. The sequenced material came from blood. Receptors were obtained from a woman aged 30 to 39 in good health.

The table lists this clonotype with many counts. The V and J genes are TRBV20-1 and TRBJ1-2; TRBD1 agrees at 9 bases. CDR1 DFQATT and CDR2 SNEGSKA come from the germline V gene (reference sequence). This CDR3 has 12 residues. V lost 3 bases to trimming and J lost 8 bases; unmatched junction nucleotides: 4. CDR3 bases: TGCAGTGCTAGCTACAGGGGGCAAGGCTACACCTTC. Translating gives CSASYRGQGYTF.

V and J are TRBV28 and TRBJ1-2; TRBD1 agrees at 12 bases. CDR3 size: 17 residues. Germline CDR1 reads MDHEN; CDR2 reads SYDVKM. J was trimmed by 3 bases and V by 0 bases; bases with no gene match: 5. The CDR3 loop reads CASSLWRRDRGHYGYTF. The DNA for the CDR3 is TGTGCCAGCAGTTTATGGCGCCGGGACAGGGGGCACTATGGCTACACCTTC.

The rearrangement uses TRBV30 and TRBJ2-7; unclear D gene. Looked up from germline, CDR1 is GTSNPN and CDR2 is SVGIG (reference sequence). The V end was cut by 7 bases, the J end by 2 bases, with 12 bases between. The CDR3 spans 12 residues. DNA for the CDR3: TGTGCCTTAACCGGGCCGACCTACGAGCAGTACTTC. It is translated as CALTGPTYEQYF.

This rearrangement joins TRBV12-3 or TRBV12-4 to TRBJ1-2; D ambiguous. The CDR3 consists of 12 residues. V lost 1 base and J 6 bases, leaving 6 bases between the germline ends. CDR3: CASSLGDHGYTF. The CDR3 DNA follows: TGTGCCAGCAGTTTAGGAGACCATGGCTACACCTTC.

This chain links TRBV6-2 or TRBV6-3 with TRBJ1-5; unclear D gene. This CDR3 is built from 14 residues. The V and J ends lost 2 bases and 7 bases respectively, with 12 bases between them. The germline V gene encodes CDR1 MNHEY and CDR2 SVGEGT. The CDR3 is CASSYLVVGQPQHF. DNA for the CDR3: TGTGCCAGCAGTTACCTCGTCGTAGGACAGCCCCAGCATTTT.

The chain recombines TRBV7-9 with TRBJ2-1, with 12 nucleotides matching TRBD2. The CDR3 contains 16 residues. V trimming: 4 bases; J trimming: 4 bases; junction bases outside the gene matches: 5. Per germline, CDR1 SEHNR and CDR2 FQNEAQ (reference sequence). CDR3 sequence reads: CASSSWTSGTYNEQFF. The CDR3 DNA sequence: TGTGCCAGCAGCTCTTGGACTAGCGGGACTTACAATGAGCAGTTCTTC.

This clonotype has just one count. The chain uses TRBV28 and TRBJ1-5; the match to TRBD1 covers 9 bases. Looked up from germline, CDR1 is MDHEN and CDR2 is SYDVKM. The CDR3 has 15 amino acids. With 3 bases clipped from V and 11 bases from J, the junction kept 11 bases outside the gene matches. CDR3 sequence reads: CASSLHTGGPETQHF. CDR3 sequence (DNA): TGTGCCAGCAGTTTGCATACAGGGGGCCCAGAGACCCAGCATTTT.

The V call is TRBV29-1, the J call TRBJ1-4, with D uncertain. Per the germline V gene, CDR1 is SQVTM and CDR2 is ANQGSEA. This CDR3 spans 14 amino acids. CDR3 coding DNA: TGCAGTCCTTCAGATAGGCACGAATCTGAAAAACTGTTTTTT. This translates into CSPSDRHESEKLFF.